This entry features one T cell receptor beta chain sequence. This sample stems from a study of T cells after yellow fever vaccination. Overall study findings and caveats: Repertoires obtained by FACS sorting could include abundant clonotypes that entered as contaminants from the bulk population.

TCRdb recomputed calls from the 5' RACE reads with MiXCR, one row per CDR3 protein. This sample has about 85,000 distinct CDR3 sequences, with more than 10% found just once. This CDR3 has 15 residues. The V gene lost 4 bases and the J gene lost 4 bases, with 15 bases spanning the gap. This rearrangement joins TRBV12-3 or TRBV12-4 to TRBJ2-3; D gene ambiguous. The receptor's source is a man between 18 and 35 years old who received the YFV17D yellow fever vaccine. The material was CD8+ T cells not binding an NS4B(214-222) dextramer, sorted from PBMCs, obtained approximately 22 days after the first yellow fever vaccination. CDR3 in DNA: TGTGCCAGCAGTTCCCCGTCGCAAGTGTCAGATACGCAGTATTTT. This translates into CASSSPSQVSDTQYF.